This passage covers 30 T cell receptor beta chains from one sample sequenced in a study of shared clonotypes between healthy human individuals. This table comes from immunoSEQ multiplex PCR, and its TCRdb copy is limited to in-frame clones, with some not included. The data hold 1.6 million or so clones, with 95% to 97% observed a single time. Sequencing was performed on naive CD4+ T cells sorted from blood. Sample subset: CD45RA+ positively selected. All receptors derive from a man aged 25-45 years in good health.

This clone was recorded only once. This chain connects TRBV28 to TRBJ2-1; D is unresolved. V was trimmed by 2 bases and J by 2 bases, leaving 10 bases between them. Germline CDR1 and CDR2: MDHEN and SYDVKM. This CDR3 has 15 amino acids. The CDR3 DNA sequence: TGTGCCAGCAGTTTAGTGGGCCCGCCCTACAATGAGCAGTTCTTC. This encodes CASSLVGPPYNEQFF. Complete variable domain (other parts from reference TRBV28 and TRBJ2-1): DVKVTQSSRYLVKRTGEKVFLECVQDMDHENMFWYRQDPGLGLRLIYFSYDVKMKEKGDIPEGYSVSREKKERFSLILESASTNQTSMYLCASSLVGPPYNEQFFGPGTRLTVL.

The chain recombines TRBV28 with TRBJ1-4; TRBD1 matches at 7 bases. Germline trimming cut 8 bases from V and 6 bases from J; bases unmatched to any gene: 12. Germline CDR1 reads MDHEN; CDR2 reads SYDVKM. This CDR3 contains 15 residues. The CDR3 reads CASRMGDREHEKLFF. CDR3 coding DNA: TGTGCCAGCCGGATGGGGGACAGAGAGCATGAAAAACTGTTTTTT.

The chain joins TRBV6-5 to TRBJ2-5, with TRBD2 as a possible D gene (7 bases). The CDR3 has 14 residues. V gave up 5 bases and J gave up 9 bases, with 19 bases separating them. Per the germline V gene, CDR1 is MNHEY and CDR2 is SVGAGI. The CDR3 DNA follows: TGTGCCAGCAGTAGCGGGACACTCCGGGGGGCCCAGTACTTC. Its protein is CASSSGTLRGAQYF.

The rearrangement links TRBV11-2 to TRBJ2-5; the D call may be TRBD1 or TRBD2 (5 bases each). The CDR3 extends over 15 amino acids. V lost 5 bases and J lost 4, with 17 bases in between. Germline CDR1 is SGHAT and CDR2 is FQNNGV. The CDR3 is CASSRDPILLETQYF. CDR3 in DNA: TGTGCCAGCAGCCGGGACCCAATACTCCTAGAGACCCAGTACTTC.

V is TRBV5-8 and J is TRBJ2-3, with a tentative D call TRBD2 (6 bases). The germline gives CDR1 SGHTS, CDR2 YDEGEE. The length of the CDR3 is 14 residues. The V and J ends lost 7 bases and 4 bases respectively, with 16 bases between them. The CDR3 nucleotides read TGTGCCAGCCCCGGAGGGCCAAGCGCAGATACGCAGTATTTT. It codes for CASPGGPSADTQYF.

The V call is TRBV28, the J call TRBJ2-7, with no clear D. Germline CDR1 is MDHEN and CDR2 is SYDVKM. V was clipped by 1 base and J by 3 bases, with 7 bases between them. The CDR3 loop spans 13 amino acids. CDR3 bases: TGTGCCAGCAGTTTATTCCCGGACTACGAGCAGTACTTC. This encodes CASSLFPDYEQYF.

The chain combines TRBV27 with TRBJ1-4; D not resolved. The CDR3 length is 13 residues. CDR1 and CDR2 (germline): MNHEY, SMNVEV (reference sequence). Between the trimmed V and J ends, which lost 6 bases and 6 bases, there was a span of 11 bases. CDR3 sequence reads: CASRPLGYEKLFF. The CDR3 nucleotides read TGTGCCAGCAGGCCGCTCGGGTATGAAAAACTGTTTTTT.

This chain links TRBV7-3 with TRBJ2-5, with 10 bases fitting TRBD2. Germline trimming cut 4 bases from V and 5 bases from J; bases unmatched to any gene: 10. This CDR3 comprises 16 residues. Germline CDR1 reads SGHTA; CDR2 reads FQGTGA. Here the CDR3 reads CASSYGPSGSLETQYF. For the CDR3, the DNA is TGTGCCAGCAGCTACGGGCCTAGCGGGAGTCTGGAGACCCAGTACTTC.

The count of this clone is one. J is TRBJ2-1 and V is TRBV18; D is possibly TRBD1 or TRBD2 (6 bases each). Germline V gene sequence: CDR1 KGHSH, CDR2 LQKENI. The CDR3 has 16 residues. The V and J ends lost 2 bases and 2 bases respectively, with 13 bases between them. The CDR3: CASSPFGGQPYNEQFF. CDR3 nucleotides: TGTGCCAGCTCACCATTCGGGGGACAACCCTACAATGAGCAGTTCTTC. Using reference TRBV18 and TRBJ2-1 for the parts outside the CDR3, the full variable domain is NAGVMQNPRHLVRRRGQEARLRCSPMKGHSHVYWYRQLPEEGLKFMVYLQKENIIDESGMPKERFSAEFPKEGPSILRIQQVVRGDSAAYFCASSPFGGQPYNEQFFGPGTRLTVL.

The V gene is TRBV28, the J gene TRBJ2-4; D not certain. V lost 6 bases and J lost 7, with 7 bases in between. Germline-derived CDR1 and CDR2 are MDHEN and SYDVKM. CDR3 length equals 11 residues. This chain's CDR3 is CASSDFNIQYF. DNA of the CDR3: TGTGCCAGCAGCGACTTTAACATTCAGTACTTC.

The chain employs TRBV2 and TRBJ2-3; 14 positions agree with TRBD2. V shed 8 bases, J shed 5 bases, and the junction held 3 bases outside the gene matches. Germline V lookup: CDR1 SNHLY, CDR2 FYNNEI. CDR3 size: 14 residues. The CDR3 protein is CASGTSGRGDTQYF. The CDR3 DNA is TGTGCCAGCGGGACTAGCGGGAGAGGAGATACGCAGTATTTT. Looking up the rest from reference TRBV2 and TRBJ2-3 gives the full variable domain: EPEVTQTPSHQVTQMGQEVILRCVPISNHLYFYWYRQILGQKVEFLVSFYNNEISEKSEIFDDQFSVERPDGSNFTLKIRSTKLEDSAMYFCASGTSGRGDTQYFGPGTRLTVL.

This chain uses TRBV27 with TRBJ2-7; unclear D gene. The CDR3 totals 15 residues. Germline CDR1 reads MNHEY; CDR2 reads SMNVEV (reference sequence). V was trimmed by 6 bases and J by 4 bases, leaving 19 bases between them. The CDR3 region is CASRPDGLFRYEQYF. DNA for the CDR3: TGTGCCAGCAGACCGGACGGGCTTTTTCGGTACGAGCAGTACTTC.

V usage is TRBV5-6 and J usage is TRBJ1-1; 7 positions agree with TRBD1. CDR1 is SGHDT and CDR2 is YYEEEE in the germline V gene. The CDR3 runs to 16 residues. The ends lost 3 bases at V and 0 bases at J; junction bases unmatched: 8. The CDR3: CASSWFDRVMNTEAFF. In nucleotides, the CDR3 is TGTGCCAGCAGCTGGTTTGACAGGGTCATGAACACTGAAGCTTTCTTT. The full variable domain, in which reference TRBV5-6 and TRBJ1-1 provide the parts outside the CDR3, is DAGVTQSPTHLIKTRGQQVTLRCSPKSGHDTVSWYQQALGQGPQFIFQYYEEEERQRGNFPDRFSGHQFPNYSSELNVNALLLGDSALYLCASSWFDRVMNTEAFFGQGTRLTVV.

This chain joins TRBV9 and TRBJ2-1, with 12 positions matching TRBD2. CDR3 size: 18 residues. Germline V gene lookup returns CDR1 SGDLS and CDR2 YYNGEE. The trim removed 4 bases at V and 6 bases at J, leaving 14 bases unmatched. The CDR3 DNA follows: TGTGCCAGCAGCTCAACGATGACAGGACTAGCGGGACGCAATGAGCAGTTCTTC. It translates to CASSSTMTGLAGRNEQFF.

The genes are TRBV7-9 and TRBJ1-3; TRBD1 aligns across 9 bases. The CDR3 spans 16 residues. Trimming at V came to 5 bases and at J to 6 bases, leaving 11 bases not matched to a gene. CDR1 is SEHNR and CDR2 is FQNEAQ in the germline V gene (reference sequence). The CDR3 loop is CASSLGPGQGANTIYF. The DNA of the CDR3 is TGTGCCAGCAGCCTAGGTCCGGGACAGGGTGCAAACACCATATATTTT.

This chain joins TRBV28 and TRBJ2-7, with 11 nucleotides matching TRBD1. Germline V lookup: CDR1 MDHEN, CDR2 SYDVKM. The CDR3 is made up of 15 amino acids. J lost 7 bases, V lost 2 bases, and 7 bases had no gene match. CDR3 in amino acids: CASSLADRGRREQYF. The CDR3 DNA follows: TGTGCCAGCAGTTTAGCGGACAGGGGGCGCCGTGAGCAGTACTTC.

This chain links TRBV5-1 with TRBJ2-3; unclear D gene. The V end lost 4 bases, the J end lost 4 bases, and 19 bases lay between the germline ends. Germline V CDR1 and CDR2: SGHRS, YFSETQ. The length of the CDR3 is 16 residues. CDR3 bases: TGCGCCAGCAGCCCCAATGCAATACTGCAGGCAGATACGCAGTATTTT. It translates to CASSPNAILQADTQYF. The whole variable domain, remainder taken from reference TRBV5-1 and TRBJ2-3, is KAGVTQTPRYLIKTRGQQVTLSCSPISGHRSVSWYQQTPGQGLQFLFEYFSETQRNKGNFPGRFSGRQFSNSRSEMNVSTLELGDSALYLCASSPNAILQADTQYFGPGTRLTVL.

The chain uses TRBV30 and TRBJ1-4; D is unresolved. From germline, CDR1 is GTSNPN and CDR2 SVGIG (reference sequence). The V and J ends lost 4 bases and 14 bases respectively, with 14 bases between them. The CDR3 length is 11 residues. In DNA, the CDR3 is TGTGCCTGGAAAATTGACTTTAGTCTGTTTTTT. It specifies CAWKIDFSLFF. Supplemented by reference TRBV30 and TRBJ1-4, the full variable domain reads SQTIHQWPATLVQPVGSPLSLECTVEGTSNPNLYWYRQAAGRGLQLLFYSVGIGQISSEVPQNLSASRPQDRQFILSSKKLLLSDSGFYLCAWKIDFSLFFGSGTQLSVL.

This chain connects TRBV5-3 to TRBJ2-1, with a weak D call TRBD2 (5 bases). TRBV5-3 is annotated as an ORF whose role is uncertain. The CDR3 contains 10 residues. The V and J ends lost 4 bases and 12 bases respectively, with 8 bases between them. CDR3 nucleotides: TGTGCCAGAAGCCACCGGGGGCAGTTCTTC. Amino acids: CARSHRGQFF.

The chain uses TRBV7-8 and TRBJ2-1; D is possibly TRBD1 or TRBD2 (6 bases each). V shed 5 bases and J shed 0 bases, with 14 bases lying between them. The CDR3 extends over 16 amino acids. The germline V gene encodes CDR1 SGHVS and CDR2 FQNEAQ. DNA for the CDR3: TGTGCCAGCAGCACTGGGGGGACATACTCCTACAATGAGCAGTTCTTC. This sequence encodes CASSTGGTYSYNEQFF.

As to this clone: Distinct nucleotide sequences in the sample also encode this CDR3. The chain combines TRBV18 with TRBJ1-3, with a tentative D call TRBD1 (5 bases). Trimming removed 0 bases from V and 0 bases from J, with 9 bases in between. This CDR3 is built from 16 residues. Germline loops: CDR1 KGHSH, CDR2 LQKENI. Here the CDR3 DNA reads TGTGCCAGCTCACCACCGGGACGGGGCTCTGGAAACACCATATATTTT. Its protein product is CASSPPGRGSGNTIYF.

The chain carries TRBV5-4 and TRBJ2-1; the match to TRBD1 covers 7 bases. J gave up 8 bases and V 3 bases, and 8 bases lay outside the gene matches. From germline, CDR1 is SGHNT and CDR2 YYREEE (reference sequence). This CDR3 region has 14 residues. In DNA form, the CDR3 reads TGTGCCAGCAGCTCGCCGACAGGGTCTGATGAGCAGTTCTTC. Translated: CASSSPTGSDEQFF.

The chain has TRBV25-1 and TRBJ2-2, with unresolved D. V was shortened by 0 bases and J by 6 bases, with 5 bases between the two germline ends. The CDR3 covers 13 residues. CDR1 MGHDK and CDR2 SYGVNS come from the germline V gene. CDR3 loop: CASSEYEAGELFF. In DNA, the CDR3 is TGTGCCAGCAGTGAATACGAAGCCGGGGAGCTGTTTTTT. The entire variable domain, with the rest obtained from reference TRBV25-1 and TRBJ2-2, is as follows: EADIYQTPRYLVIGTGKKITLECSQTMGHDKMYWYQQDPGMELHLIHYSYGVNSTEKGDLSSESTVSRIRTEHFPLTLESARPSHTSQYLCASSEYEAGELFFGEGSRLTVL.

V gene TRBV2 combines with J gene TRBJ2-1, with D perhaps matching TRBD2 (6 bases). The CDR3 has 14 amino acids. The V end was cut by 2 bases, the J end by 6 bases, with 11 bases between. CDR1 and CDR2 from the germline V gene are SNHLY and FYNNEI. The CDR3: CASSEFPSVNEQFF. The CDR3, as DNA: TGTGCCAGCAGTGAATTCCCTAGCGTCAATGAGCAGTTCTTC.

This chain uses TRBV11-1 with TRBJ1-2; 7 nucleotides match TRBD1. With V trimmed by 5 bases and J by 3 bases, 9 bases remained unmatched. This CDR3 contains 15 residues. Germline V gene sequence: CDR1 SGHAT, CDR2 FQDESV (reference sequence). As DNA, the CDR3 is TGTGCCAGCAGCGTTACAGGGGACCCGGACTATGGCTACACCTTC. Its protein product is CASSVTGDPDYGYTF. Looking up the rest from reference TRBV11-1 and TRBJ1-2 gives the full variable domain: EAEVAQSPRYKITEKSQAVAFWCDPISGHATLYWYRQILGQGPELLVQFQDESVVDDSQLPKDRFSAERLKGVDSTLKIQPAELGDSAMYLCASSVTGDPDYGYTFGSGTRLTVV.

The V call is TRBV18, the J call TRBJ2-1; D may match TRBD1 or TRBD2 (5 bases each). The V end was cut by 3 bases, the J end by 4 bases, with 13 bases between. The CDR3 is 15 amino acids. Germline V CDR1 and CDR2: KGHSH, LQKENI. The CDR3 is CASSPLRDRYNEQFF. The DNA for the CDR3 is TGTGCCAGCTCACCCCTCCGGGACCGTTACAATGAGCAGTTCTTC.

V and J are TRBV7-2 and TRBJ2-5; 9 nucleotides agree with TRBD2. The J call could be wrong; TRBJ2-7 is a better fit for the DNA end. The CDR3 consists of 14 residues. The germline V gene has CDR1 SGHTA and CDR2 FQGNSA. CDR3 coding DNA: TGTGCCAGCAGCTTAGACCTAGCGGGATTCGAGCAGTACTTC. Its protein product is CASSLDLAGFEQYF.

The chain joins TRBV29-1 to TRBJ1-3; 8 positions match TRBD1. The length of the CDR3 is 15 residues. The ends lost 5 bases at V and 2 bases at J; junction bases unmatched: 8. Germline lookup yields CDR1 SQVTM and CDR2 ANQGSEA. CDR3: CSVSIQTGAGNTIYF. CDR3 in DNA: TGCAGCGTTTCTATTCAGACAGGGGCTGGAAACACCATATATTTT.

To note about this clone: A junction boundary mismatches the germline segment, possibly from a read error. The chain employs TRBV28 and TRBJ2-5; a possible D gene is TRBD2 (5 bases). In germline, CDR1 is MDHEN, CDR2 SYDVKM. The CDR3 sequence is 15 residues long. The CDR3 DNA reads TGTGCCAGCAGTTTCGTAGGTGGCAGGCAACTACTAGAAGACTTC. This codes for CASSFVGGRQLLEDF. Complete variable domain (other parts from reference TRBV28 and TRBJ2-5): DVKVTQSSRYLVKRTGEKVFLECVQDMDHENMFWYRQDPGLGLRLIYFSYDVKMKEKGDIPEGYSVSREKKERFSLILESASTNQTSMYLCASSFVGGRQLLEDFGPGTRLLVL.

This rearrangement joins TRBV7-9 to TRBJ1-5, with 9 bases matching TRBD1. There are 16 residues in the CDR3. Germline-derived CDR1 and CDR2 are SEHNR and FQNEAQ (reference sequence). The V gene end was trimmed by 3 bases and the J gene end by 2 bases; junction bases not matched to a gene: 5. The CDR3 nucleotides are TGTGCCAGCAGCTTGGGGAGGACAGGGGGCAATCAGCCCCAGCATTTT. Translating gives CASSLGRTGGNQPQHF.